The clone carrying this T cell receptor (beta chain) has at least ten counts. From germline, CDR1 is LGHNT and CDR2 FRNRAP. CDR3 length equals 16 residues. V dropped 5 bases and J dropped 0; count of bases not matched to a gene: 6. This record belongs to a study of response to subunit inactivated influenza vaccine. Each CDR3 protein gets one entry after TCRdb re-called the RT-PCR reads with MiXCR. There are 500,000 to 650,000 distinct CDR3 sequences in the sample; less than 10% occur only once, and around 13% lies in the top ten. Here the sequenced sample was PBMCs from blood, taken less than 25 months after vaccination. The rearrangement links TRBV12-5 to TRBJ2-1; 8 bases are shared with TRBD2. The clonotype comes from a man between 50 and 69 years old who received an inactivated influenza vaccine. The CDR3 sequence: CASGTRSGSSYNEQFF. The CDR3 nucleotides read TGTGCTAGTGGTACAAGGAGCGGGAGCTCCTACAATGAGCAGTTCTTC.